The 3 T cell receptor beta chains given below trace back to one sample, sequenced in a study of response to subunit inactivated influenza vaccine. A single record per CDR3 protein comes from TCRdb applying MiXCR to the RT-PCR reads. The sample has about 540,000 distinct CDR3 sequences; around 25% are singletons. These data also featured in a second study, about T cells expressing NK-cell markers. From that second work: UMIs were included in TCR beta cDNA generated by 5'RACE template switching.

The input for sequencing was CD4+ T cells sorted from PBMCs, taken roughly 12 days after vaccination. All receptors derive from a man aged 50-59 years who received an inactivated influenza vaccine.

This clonotype was detected a few times. The rearrangement uses TRBV20-1 and TRBJ2-7, with 7 bases lining up with TRBD2. V trimming: 7 bases; J trimming: 2 bases; junction bases outside the gene matches: 5. Per the germline V gene, CDR1 is DFQATT and CDR2 is SNEGSKA (reference sequence). The CDR3 runs to 12 residues. CDR3 protein: CSGTLAPYEQYF. The CDR3 nucleotides read TGCAGTGGGACACTAGCGCCCTACGAGCAGTACTTC.

This chain uses TRBV5-1 with TRBJ2-1; 11 bases are shared with TRBD2. V shed 5 bases and J 3 bases; nucleotides not matched to a gene: 10. The CDR3 length is 17 residues. The germline V gene has CDR1 SGHRS and CDR2 YFSETQ. The chain's CDR3 is CASSKAGTSGIYNEQFF. In DNA form, the CDR3 reads TGCGCCAGCAGTAAGGCTGGGACTAGCGGAATCTACAATGAGCAGTTCTTC.

Only a few counts were recorded for this clonotype. V is TRBV6-2 or TRBV6-3 and J is TRBJ1-5; perhaps TRBD1 as D (5 bases). Germline V gene sequence: CDR1 MNHEY, CDR2 SVGEGT. V was trimmed by 5 bases and J by 2 bases, leaving 16 bases between them. The CDR3 is 16 amino acids. For the CDR3, the DNA is TGTGCCAGCAGTAGCCCTCTTTTCAGGGGCAATCAGCCCCAGCATTTT. Protein product: CASSSPLFRGNQPQHF.